This TCR beta chain was captured in a study of cytomegalovirus exposure and HLA in healthy donors. PCR used 60 Vbeta primers and 13 Jbeta primers. The table came from immunoSEQ multiplex PCR; TCRdb's copy has only in-frame clones and leaves some out. This repertoire comprises 40,000 to 50,000 clones; its ten largest clones make up about 1.1%. Whole-study findings and limits: Some TCR beta chains (about 180 of them) were listed as cytomegalovirus-associated.

Germline V gene data show CDR1 as KGHSH and CDR2 as LQKENI. The CDR3 length is 16 residues. V shed 0 bases and J 6 bases; nucleotides not matched to a gene: 7. About this clone itself: What it binds is not known.

This TCR came from a woman between 40 and 50 years old in good health and CMV-seronegative. The sample was PBMCs. V is TRBV18 and J is TRBJ2-1, with 8 bases that match TRBD2. CDR3: CASSPPTGGFPNEQFF. The CDR3 DNA follows: TGTGCCAGCTCACCACCGACGGGAGGGTTCCCCAATGAGCAGTTCTTC.